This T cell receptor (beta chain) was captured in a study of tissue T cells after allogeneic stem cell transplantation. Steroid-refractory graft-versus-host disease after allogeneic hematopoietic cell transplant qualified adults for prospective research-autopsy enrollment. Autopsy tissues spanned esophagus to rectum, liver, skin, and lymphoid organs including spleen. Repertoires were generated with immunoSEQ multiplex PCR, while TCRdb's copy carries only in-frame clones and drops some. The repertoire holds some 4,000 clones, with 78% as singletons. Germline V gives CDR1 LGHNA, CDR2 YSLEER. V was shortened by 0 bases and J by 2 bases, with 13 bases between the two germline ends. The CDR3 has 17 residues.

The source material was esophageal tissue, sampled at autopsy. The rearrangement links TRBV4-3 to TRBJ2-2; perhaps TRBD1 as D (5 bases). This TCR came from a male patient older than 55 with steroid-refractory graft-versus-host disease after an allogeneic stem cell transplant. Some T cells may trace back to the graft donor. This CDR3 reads CASSQEPWGLNTGELFF. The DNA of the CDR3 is TGCGCCAGCAGCCAAGAGCCCTGGGGCCTTAACACCGGGGAGCTGTTTTTT.